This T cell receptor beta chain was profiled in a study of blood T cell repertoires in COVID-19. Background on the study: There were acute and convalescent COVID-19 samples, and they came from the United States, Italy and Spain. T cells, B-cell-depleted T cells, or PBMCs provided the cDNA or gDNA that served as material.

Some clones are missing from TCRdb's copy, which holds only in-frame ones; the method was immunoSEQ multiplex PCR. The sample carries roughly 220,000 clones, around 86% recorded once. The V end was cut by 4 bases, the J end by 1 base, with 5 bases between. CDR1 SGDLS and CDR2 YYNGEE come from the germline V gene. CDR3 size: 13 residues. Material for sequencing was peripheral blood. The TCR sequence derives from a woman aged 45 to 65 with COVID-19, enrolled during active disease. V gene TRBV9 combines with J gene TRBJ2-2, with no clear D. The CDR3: CASSSQNTGELFF. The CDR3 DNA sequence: TGTGCCAGCAGCTCCCAGAACACCGGGGAGCTGTTTTTT.